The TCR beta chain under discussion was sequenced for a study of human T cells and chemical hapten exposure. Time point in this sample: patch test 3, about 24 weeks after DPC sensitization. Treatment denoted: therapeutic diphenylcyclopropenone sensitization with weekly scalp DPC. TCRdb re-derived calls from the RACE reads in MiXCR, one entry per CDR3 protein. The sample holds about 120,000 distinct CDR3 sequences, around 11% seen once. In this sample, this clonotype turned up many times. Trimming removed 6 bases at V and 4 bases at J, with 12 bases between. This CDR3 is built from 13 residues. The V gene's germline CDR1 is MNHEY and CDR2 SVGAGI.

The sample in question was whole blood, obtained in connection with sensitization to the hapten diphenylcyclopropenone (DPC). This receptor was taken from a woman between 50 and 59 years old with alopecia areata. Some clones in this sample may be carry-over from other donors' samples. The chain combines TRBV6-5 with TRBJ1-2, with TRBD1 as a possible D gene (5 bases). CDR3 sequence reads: CASRTEYGYGYTF. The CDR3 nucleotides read TGTGCCAGCAGGACAGAGTATGGCTATGGCTACACCTTC.